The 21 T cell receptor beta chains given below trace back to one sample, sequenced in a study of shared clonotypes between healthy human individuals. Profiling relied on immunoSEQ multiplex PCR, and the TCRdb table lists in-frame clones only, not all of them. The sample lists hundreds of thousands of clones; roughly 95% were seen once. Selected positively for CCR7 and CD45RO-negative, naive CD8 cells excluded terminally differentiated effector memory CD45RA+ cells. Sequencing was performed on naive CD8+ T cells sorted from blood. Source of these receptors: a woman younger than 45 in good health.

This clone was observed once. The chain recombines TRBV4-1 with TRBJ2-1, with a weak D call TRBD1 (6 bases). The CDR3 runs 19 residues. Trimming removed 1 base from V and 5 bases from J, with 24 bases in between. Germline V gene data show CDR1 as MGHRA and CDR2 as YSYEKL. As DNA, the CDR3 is TGCGCCAGCAGCCAAGTCGGGCCGGAAATGGGACAAAGGGACAATGAGCAGTTCTTC. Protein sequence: CASSQVGPEMGQRDNEQFF.

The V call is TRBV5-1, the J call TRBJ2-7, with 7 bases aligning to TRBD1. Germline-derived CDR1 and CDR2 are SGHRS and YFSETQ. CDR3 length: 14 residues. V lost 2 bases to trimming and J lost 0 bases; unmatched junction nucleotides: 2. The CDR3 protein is CASSFDRVSYEQYF. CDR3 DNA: TGCGCCAGCAGCTTTGACAGGGTCTCCTACGAGCAGTACTTC.

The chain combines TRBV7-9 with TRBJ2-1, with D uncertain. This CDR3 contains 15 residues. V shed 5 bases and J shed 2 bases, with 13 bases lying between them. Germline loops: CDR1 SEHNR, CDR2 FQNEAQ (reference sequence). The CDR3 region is CASSPLDAAYNEQFF. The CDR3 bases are TGTGCCAGCAGCCCTCTCGACGCGGCCTACAATGAGCAGTTCTTC. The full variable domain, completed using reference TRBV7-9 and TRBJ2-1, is DTGVSQNPRHKITKRGQNVTFRCDPISEHNRLYWYRQTLGQGPEFLTYFQNEAQLEKSRLLSDRFSAERPKGSFSTLEIQRTEQGDSAMYLCASSPLDAAYNEQFFGPGTRLTVL.

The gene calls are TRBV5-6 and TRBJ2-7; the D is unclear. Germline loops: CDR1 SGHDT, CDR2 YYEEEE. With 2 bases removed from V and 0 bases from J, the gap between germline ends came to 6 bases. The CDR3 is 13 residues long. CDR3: CASSFGHSYEQYF. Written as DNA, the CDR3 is TGTGCCAGCAGCTTCGGCCACTCCTACGAGCAGTACTTC.

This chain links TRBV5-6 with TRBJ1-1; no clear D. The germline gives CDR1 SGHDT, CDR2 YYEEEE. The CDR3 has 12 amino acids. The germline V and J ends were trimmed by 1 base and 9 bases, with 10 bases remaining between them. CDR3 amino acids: CASSLLEGKAFF. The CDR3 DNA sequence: TGTGCCAGCAGCTTGCTAGAGGGTAAAGCTTTCTTT.

CDR3: CASSLNSVVAGNGTQYF. The CDR3 DNA is TGTGCCAGCAGCTTAAACTCTGTGGTAGCGGGGAACGGGACGCAGTATTTT. The gene calls are TRBV7-6 and TRBJ2-3; 8 bases fit TRBD2. Unmatched junction bases numbered 16, after V lost 2 bases and J lost 9 bases. CDR1 SGHVS and CDR2 FNYEAQ come from the germline V gene. CDR3 length: 17 amino acids.

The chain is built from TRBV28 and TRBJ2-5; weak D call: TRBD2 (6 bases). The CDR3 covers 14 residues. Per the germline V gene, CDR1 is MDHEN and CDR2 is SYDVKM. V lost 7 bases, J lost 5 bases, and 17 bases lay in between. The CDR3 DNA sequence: TGTGCCAGCACGTTGATCAGCGGGCAGGAGACCCAGTACTTC. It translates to CASTLISGQETQYF.

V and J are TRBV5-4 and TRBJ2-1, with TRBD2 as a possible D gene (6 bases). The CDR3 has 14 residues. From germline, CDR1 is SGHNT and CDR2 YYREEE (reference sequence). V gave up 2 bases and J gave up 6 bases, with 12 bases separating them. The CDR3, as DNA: TGTGCCAGCAGCTTAGTGCGGGGTAGCAATGAGCAGTTCTTC. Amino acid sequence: CASSLVRGSNEQFF. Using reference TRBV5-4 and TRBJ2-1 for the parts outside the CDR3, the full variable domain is ETGVTQSPTHLIKTRGQQVTLRCSSQSGHNTVSWYQQALGQGPQFIFQYYREEENGRGNFPPRFSGLQFPNYSSELNVNALELDDSALYLCASSLVRGSNEQFFGPGTRLTVL.

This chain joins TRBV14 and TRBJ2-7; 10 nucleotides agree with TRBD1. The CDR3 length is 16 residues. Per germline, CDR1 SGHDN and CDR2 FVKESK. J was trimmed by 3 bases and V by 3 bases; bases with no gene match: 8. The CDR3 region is CASSQRTGTGDYEQYF. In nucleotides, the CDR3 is TGTGCCAGCAGCCAGAGGACCGGGACAGGGGACTACGAGCAGTACTTC.

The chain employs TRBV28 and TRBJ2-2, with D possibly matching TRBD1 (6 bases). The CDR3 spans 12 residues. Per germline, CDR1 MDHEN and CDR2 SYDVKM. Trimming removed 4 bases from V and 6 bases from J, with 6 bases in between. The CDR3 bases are TGTGCCAGCAGTTGGACAGCCGGGGAGCTGTTTTTT. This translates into CASSWTAGELFF.

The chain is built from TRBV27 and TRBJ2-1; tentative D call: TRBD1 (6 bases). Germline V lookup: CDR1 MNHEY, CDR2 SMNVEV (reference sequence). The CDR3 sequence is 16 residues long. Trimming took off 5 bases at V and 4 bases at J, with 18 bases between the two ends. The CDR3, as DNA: TGTGCCAGCAGTCTAACGGACAGCGACCTATACAATGAGCAGTTCTTC. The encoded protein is CASSLTDSDLYNEQFF.

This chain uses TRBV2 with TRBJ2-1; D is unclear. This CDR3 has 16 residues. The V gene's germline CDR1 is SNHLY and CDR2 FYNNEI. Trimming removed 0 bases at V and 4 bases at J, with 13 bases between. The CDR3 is CASSEAPGLGYNEQFF. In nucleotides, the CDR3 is TGTGCCAGCAGTGAAGCCCCTGGATTGGGATACAATGAGCAGTTCTTC.

The CDR3 bases are TGTGCCAGCAGCACTAGCGGGAACTACGAGCAGTACTTC. Protein sequence: CASSTSGNYEQYF. This chain uses TRBV28 with TRBJ2-7, with 10 bases lining up with TRBD2. Trimming at V came to 6 bases and at J to 3 bases, leaving 2 bases not matched to a gene. This CDR3 is 13 amino acids long. In germline, CDR1 is MDHEN, CDR2 SYDVKM.

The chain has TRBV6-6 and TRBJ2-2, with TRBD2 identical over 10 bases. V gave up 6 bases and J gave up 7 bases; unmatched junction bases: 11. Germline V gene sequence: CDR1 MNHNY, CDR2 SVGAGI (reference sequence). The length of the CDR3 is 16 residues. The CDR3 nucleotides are TGTGCCAGCAGCGAACTAGCGGGGTCCTTAGGCGGGGAGCTGTTTTTT. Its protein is CASSELAGSLGGELFF.

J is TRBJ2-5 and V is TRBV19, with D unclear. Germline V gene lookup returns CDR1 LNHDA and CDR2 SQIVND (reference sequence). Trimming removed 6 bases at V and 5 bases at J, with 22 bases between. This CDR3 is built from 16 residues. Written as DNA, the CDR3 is TGTGCCAGTAGCCCTATATTGCCCGCCGCGCTTGAGACCCAGTACTTC. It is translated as CASSPILPAALETQYF.

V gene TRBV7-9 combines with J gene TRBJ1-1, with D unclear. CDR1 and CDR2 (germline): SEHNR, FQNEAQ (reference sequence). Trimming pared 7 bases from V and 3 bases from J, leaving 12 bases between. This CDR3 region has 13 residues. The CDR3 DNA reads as TGTGCCAGCACCCCGGGAGGGTACACTGAAGCTTTCTTT. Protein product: CASTPGGYTEAFF.

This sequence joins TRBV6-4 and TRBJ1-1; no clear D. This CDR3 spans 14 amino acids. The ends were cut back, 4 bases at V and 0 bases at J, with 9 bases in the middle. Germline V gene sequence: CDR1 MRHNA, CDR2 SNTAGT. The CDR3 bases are TGTGCCAGCAGTGCCACGAGTATGAACACTGAAGCTTTCTTT. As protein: CASSATSMNTEAFF.

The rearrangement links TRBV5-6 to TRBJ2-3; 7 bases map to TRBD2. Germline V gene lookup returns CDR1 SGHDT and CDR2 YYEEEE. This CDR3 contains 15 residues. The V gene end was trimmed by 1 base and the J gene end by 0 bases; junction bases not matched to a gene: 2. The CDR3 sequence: CASSLPSGSTDTQYF. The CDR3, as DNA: TGTGCCAGCAGCTTGCCTAGCGGTAGCACAGATACGCAGTATTTT.

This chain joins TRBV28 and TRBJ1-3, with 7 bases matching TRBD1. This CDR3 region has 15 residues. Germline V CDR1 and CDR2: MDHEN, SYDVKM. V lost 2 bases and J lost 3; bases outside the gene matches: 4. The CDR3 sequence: CASSLGGGVGNTIYF. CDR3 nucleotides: TGTGCCAGCAGTTTAGGAGGGGGCGTTGGAAACACCATATATTTT. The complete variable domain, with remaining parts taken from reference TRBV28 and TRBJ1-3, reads DVKVTQSSRYLVKRTGEKVFLECVQDMDHENMFWYRQDPGLGLRLIYFSYDVKMKEKGDIPEGYSVSREKKERFSLILESASTNQTSMYLCASSLGGGVGNTIYFGEGSWLTVV.

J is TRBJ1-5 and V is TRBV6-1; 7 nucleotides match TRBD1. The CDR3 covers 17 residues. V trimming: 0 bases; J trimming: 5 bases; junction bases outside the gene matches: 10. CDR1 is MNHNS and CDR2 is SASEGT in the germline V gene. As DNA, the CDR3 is TGTGCCAGCAGTGAAGCTAGGGGGCCTCCGGAGGATCAGCCCCAGCATTTT. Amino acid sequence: CASSEARGPPEDQPQHF.

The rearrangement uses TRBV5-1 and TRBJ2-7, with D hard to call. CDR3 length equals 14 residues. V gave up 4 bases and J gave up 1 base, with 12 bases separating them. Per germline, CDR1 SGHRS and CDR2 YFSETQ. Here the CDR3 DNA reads TGCGCCAGCAGCAGAACTGGATTATCCTACGAGCAGTACTTC. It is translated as CASSRTGLSYEQYF.